This is a list of T cell receptor beta chains from one sample in a study of T-cell reconstitution after alpha-beta-depleted transplantation in children. TCRdb processed the PCR reads anew with MiXCR; each CDR3 protein has one entry. The table shows 440,000 or so distinct CDR3 sequences, with 43% occurring only once. The material sequenced was PBMCs, taken before TCRalphabeta/CD19-depleted stem cell transplant. The receptor set was obtained from a girl aged 2 to 9 with aplastic anemia, due to receive a stem cell transplant. Each CDR3 is given without its conserved first and last residue.

ASSIELSSYNEQF	TRBV19	TRBJ2-1	13
SVVVGPTDTQY	TRBV29-1	TRBJ2-3	11
ASSLVGGQPQH	TRBV12-3/TRBV12-4	TRBJ1-5	11
ASGGGTVPEAF	TRBV12-3/TRBV12-4	TRBJ1-1	11
SARSARAINEQF	TRBV20-1	TRBJ2-1	12
ASSPLKAGGGYRSGEQF	TRBV6-4	TRBJ2-1	17
ASGKGSYEQY	TRBV5-1	TRBJ2-7	10
ASSSTGNVAGDSETQY	TRBV5-1	TRBJ2-5	16
ASSSASGSLNEQF	TRBV7-6	TRBJ2-1	13
ASSLITPGTEAF	TRBV5-6	TRBJ1-1	12
ASSKRARGRF	TRBV21-1	TRBJ2-1	10
ASSLEGGSTEAF	TRBV7-2	TRBJ1-1	12
ASSYSAGYNDIQY	TRBV6-2/TRBV6-3	TRBJ2-4	13
ASSQDSRTGDEQY	TRBV4-2	TRBJ2-7	13
ASSLEGFTTEAF	TRBV5-1	TRBJ1-1	12
ASSEGAFMGNQPQH	TRBV10-2	TRBJ1-5	14
SVDGDREGRADTQY	TRBV29-1	TRBJ2-3	14
SAREGGRAPSYNEQF	TRBV20-1	TRBJ2-1	15
SARVQADYEQY	TRBV20-1	TRBJ2-7	11
ATSRKAGTSGRAAEQY	TRBV15	TRBJ2-7	16
ASSQTPGVGTDTQY	TRBV4-2	TRBJ2-3	14
SARYGGETQY	TRBV20-1	TRBJ2-5	10
ASSPQGAGEKLF	TRBV7-9	TRBJ1-4	12
ASSPGAGTHLKNEQF	TRBV4-1	TRBJ2-1	15
SARERGQGYEQY	TRBV20-1	TRBJ2-7	12
GARDTGRGNIQY	TRBV20-1	TRBJ2-4	12
ASSPTAASGGYNEQF	TRBV7-6	TRBJ2-1	15
SARATGTSDNNEQF	TRBV20-1	TRBJ2-1	14
ASSLLAGVGETQY	TRBV7-2	TRBJ2-5	13
ASSLLHSSGNTIY	TRBV7-2	TRBJ1-3	13
ASSRDRTLAF	TRBV4-2	TRBJ1-1	10
ASSSTAGGPDTQY	TRBV6-2/TRBV6-3	TRBJ2-3	13
ASSQDTGTSGTNEQF	TRBV4-3	TRBJ2-1	15
ASSYTASGLTNEQY	TRBV6-5	TRBJ2-7	14
ASSYSSFTSTDTQY	TRBV6-5	TRBJ2-3	14
ASSFRRANEKLF	TRBV5-6	TRBJ1-4	12
SVERRPYEQY	TRBV29-1	TRBJ2-7	10
ASSLGQAGRLDLIQSYEQY	TRBV5-1	TRBJ2-7	19
ASGRQGQAF	TRBV2	TRBJ1-1	9
ASSLRGLAGMGEQF	TRBV5-1	TRBJ2-1	14
ASSAGTGLEETQY	TRBV7-2	TRBJ2-5	13
SAPGHPVGQPQH	TRBV20-1	TRBJ1-5	12
ASSLLVMSRGNEQF	TRBV5-1	TRBJ2-1	14
ATSNGQSTDTQY	TRBV15	TRBJ2-3	12
ASSRGENTEAF	TRBV2	TRBJ1-1	11
SARGLEYNEQF	TRBV20-1	TRBJ2-1	11
ASSGIDRAGEAF	TRBV5-1	TRBJ1-1	12
ASSLGDITEAF	TRBV11-2	TRBJ1-1	11
SVYGQGQETQY	TRBV20-1	TRBJ2-5	11
ASGRENTEAF	TRBV12-3/TRBV12-4	TRBJ1-1	10
ASCWGLADTQY	TRBV3-1	TRBJ2-3	11
ASSPTGGDKAF	TRBV5-6	TRBJ1-1	11
ASRGNQETQY	TRBV28	TRBJ2-5	10
ASSQRILAGQSTDTQY	TRBV4-1	TRBJ2-3	16
ASSLALAASTDTQY	TRBV7-4	TRBJ2-3	14
ASSQITGPSYEQY	TRBV5-6	TRBJ2-7	13
SARRRGTQETQY	TRBV20-1	TRBJ2-5	12
ASSLLAGASGANVLT	TRBV3-1	TRBJ2-6	15
ASSPGQGWTGELF	TRBV7-9	TRBJ2-2	13
ASSYIRDGDTQY	TRBV11-2	TRBJ2-3	12